What follows describes a single TCR beta chain. Its target is unknown. The CDR3 consists of 14 residues. V was cut by 6 bases and J by 3 bases, with 12 bases left in between. This sample stems from a study of T-cell memory formation after mild COVID-19. The wider study: Largely donor-specific sequence clusters came from two donors.

Study-level points and caveats: Later expanders leaned CD4+, whereas clones that contracted between day 15 and 85 were balanced CD4/CD8. Specificity for SARS-CoV-2 was not confirmed among the second-wave clones peaking on day 37.

Researchers used 5'RACE with constant-segment primers to make TCR alpha and TCR beta cDNA libraries that carry sample barcodes and UMIs. Each CDR3 protein is one row after TCRdb ran MiXCR on the 5' RACE reads. The profile shows 300,000 to 400,000 distinct CDR3 sequences, 28% of them singletons. The chain uses TRBV12-3 or TRBV12-4 and TRBJ2-1, with a weak D call TRBD2 (6 bases). The TCR comes from an adult woman who had mild COVID-19 (a few samples of this study predate the infection). Cell type and time point are not known. Sequenced input: PBMCs or a T cell subset sorted from them (not recorded which). CDR3 DNA: TGTGCCAGCAGATCCTCGACTAGCTACAATGAGCAGTTCTTC. This sequence encodes CASRSSTSYNEQFF.